Given below is one TCR beta chain in context. Its specificity is unknown. This record belongs to a study of metastatic and nonmetastatic thyroid tumors. Whole-study context: Samples came from malignant and benign thyroid patients, and repertoires were compared across blood and tumor or nodule tissue.

In the original processing: Variation in CDR3 across clinicopathological groups served as the basis for constructing a distant-metastasis classifier in papillary thyroid cancer. TCRdb re-clonotyped the PCR reads via MiXCR. These V and J calls derive from TCRdb rather than the authors' analysis. The repertoire includes approximately 31,000 clones, 25% to 35% of them detected once, and 25% to 35% sits in the top ten. Patients had received no treatment of any kind before thyroid surgery. V dropped 6 bases and J dropped 2 bases, with 15 bases sitting between them. The CDR3 extends over 15 amino acids. Germline CDR1 MDHEN, CDR2 SYDVKM. Broader study findings: Malignant thyroid tumors reportedly exceeded benign nodules significantly in TCR beta diversity, with the difference appearing in blood and tumor.

The sequence came from a female donor with papillary thyroid cancer or a benign thyroid nodule (not recorded which). Some clones in this sample may be carry-over from other donors' samples. The rearrangement uses TRBV28 and TRBJ2-3, with D hard to call. Sequenced: blood. The CDR3 region is CASSSPPEHTDTQYF. The CDR3 region has the DNA TGTGCCAGCAGCTCACCCCCGGAGCACACAGATACGCAGTATTTT. The whole variable domain, filled in from reference TRBV28 and TRBJ2-3, reads DVKVTQSSRYLVKRTGEKVFLECVQDMDHENMFWYRQDPGLGLRLIYFSYDVKMKEKGDIPEGYSVSREKKERFSLILESASTNQTSMYLCASSSPPEHTDTQYFGPGTRLTVL.